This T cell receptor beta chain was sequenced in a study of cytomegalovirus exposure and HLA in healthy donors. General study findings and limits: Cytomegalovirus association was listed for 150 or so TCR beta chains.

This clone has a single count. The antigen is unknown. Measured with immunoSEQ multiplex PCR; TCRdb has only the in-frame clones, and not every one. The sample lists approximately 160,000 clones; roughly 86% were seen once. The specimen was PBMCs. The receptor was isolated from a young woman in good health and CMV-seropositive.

CDR3 residues: CASSFSVLAGAGDHEQYF. As DNA, the CDR3 is TGTGCCAGCAGCTTTAGTGTTCTGGCGGGCGCGGGAGACCACGAGCAGTACTTC. The chain has TRBV5-6 and TRBJ2-7; the match to TRBD2 covers 7 bases. V shed 2 bases and J 5 bases; nucleotides not matched to a gene: 19. Germline V gene data show CDR1 as SGHDT and CDR2 as YYEEEE. The CDR3 totals 18 residues.